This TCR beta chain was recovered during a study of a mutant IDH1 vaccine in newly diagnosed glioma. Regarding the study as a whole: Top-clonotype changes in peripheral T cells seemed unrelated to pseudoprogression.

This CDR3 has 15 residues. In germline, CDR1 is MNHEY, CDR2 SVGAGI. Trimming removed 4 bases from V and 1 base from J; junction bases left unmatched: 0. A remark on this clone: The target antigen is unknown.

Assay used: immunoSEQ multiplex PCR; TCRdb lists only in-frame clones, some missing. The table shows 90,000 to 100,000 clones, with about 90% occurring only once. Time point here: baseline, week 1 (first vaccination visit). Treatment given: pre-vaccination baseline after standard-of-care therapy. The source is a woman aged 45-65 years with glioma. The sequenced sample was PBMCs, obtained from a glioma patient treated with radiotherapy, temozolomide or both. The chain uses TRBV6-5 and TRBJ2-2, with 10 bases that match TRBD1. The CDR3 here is CASSWTGGNTGELFF. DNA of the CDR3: TGTGCCAGCAGTTGGACAGGGGGGAACACCGGGGAGCTGTTTTTT.